Presented here are 2 T cell receptor beta chains from one specimen sequenced in a study of regulatory T cells in long-lasting Graves disease. To make TCR beta libraries, researchers used iRepertoire HTBI primers and Arm-PCR of CDR3 regions. TCRdb re-called the multiplex PCR reads with MiXCR, one entry per CDR3 protein. The sample includes 550,000 to 700,000 distinct CDR3 sequences, about 16% seen only once; the top ten take more than 10%. The sample's time point: newly diagnosed GD, antithyroid drugs for less than 3 months. After RNA was extracted from PBMCs, the TCR library was made from it. This sample was shared with a second study, whose subject was T cells in Graves' hyperthyroidism and ophthalmopathy.

The material sequenced was peripheral blood mononuclear cells (PBMCs), taken at new diagnosis, from a patient treated with antithyroid drugs. All receptors come from a man between 18 and 35 years old with Graves disease.

This clonotype was counted ten times or more. This chain connects TRBV5-1 to TRBJ2-1; TRBD2 matches at 8 bases. V lost 0 bases, J lost 1 base, and 12 bases stayed unmatched. Germline CDR1 reads SGHRS; CDR2 reads YFSETQ. The CDR3 consists of 19 residues. The CDR3 loop reads CASSLAGSGSMGSYNEQFF. For the CDR3, the DNA is TGCGCCAGCAGCTTGGCCGGGAGCGGGAGTATGGGGTCCTACAATGAGCAGTTCTTC.

This chain links TRBV20-1 with TRBJ2-7; TRBD1 matches 7 bases. Trimming removed 1 base from V and 3 bases from J; junction bases left unmatched: 6. The CDR3 consists of 14 residues. Germline V gene lookup returns CDR1 DFQATT and CDR2 SNEGSKA (reference sequence). Here the CDR3 reads CSARALTGYYEQYF. The CDR3 coding sequence is TGCAGTGCTAGAGCTTTGACAGGGTACTACGAGCAGTACTTC.